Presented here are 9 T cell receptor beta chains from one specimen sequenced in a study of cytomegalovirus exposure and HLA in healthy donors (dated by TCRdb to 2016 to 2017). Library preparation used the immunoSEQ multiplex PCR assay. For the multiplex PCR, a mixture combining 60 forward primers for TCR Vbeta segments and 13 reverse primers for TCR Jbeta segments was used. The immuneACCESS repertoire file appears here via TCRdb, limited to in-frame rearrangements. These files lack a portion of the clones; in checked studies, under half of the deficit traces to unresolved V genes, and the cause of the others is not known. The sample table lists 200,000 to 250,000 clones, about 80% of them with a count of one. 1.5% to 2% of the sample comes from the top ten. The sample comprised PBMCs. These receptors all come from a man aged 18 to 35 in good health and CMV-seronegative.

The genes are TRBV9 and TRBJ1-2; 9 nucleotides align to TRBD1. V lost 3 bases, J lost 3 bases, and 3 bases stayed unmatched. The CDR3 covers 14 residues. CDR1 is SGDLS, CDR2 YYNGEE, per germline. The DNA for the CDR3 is TGTGCCAGCAGCGCGGGACAGGGTGACTATGGCTACACCTTC. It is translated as CASSAGQGDYGYTF.

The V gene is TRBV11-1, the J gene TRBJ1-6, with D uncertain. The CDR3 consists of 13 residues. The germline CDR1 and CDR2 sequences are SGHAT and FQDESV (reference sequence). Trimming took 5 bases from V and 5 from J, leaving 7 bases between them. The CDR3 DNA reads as TGTGCCAGCAGCACAGACCATAATTCACCCCTCCACTTT. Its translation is CASSTDHNSPLHF.

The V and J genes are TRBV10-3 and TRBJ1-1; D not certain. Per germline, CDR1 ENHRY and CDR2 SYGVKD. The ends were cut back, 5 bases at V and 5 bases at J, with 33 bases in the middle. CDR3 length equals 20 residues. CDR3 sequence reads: CAISTNGRSLRPESWTEAFF. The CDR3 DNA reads TGTGCCATCAGTACTAATGGTCGATCGTTGAGGCCCGAGTCTTGGACTGAAGCTTTCTTT.

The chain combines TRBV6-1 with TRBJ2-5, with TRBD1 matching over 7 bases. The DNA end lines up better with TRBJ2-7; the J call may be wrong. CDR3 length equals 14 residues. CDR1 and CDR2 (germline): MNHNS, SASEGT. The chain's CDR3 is CASSAWDSFYEQYF. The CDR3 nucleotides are TGTGCCAGCAGTGCCTGGGACAGTTTCTACGAGCAGTACTTC.

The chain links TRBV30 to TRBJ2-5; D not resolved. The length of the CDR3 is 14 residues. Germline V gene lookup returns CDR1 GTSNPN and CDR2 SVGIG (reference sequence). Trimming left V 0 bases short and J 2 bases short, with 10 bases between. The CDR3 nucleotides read TGTGCCTGGAGTGTCTCGCAACAACAAGAGACCCAGTACTTC. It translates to CAWSVSQQQETQYF.

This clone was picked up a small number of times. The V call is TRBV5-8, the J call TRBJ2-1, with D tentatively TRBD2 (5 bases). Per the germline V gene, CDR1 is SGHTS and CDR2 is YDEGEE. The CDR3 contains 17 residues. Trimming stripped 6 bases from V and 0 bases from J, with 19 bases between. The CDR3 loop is CASNPGYTFSSYNEQFF. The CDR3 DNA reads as TGTGCCAGCAACCCGGGGTATACGTTTAGCTCCTACAATGAGCAGTTCTTC. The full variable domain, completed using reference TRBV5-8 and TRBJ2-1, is EAGVTQSPTHLIKTRGQQATLRCSPISGHTSVYWYQQALGLGLQFLLWYDEGEERNRGNFPPRFSGRQFPNYSSELNVNALELEDSALYLCASNPGYTFSSYNEQFFGPGTRLTVL.

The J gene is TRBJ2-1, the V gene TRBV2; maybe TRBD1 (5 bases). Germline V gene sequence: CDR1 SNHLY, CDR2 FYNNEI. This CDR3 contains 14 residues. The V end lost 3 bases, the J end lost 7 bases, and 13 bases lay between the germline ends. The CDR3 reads CASSDDSFTNEQFF. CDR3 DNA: TGTGCCAGCAGTGATGACAGCTTTACTAATGAGCAGTTCTTC. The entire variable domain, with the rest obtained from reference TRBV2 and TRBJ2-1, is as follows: EPEVTQTPSHQVTQMGQEVILRCVPISNHLYFYWYRQILGQKVEFLVSFYNNEISEKSEIFDDQFSVERPDGSNFTLKIRSTKLEDSAMYFCASSDDSFTNEQFFGPGTRLTVL.

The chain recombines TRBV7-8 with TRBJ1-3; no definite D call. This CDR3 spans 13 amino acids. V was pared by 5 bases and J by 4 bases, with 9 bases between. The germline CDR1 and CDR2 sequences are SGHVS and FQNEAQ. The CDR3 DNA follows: TGTGCCAGCAGCCGACTGGCCGGAAACACCATATATTTT. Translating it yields CASSRLAGNTIYF. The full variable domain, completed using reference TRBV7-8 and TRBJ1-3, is GAGVSQSPRYKVAKRGQDVALRCDPISGHVSLFWYQQALGQGPEFLTYFQNEAQLDKSGLPSDRFFAERPEGSVSTLKIQRTQQEDSAVYLCASSRLAGNTIYFGEGSWLTVV.

CDR3 sequence (DNA): TGTGCCAGCAGCAAGCAGGGTTTGAACACTGAAGCTTTCTTT. Its translation: CASSKQGLNTEAFF. The chain uses TRBV21-1 and TRBJ1-1; the listed D gene, TRBD1, was not tested against the DNA. TRBV21-1 is labeled a pseudogene. This CDR3 has 14 amino acids.